These 31 T cell receptor beta chains were sequenced from one sample in a study of response to subunit inactivated influenza vaccine. TCRdb ran MiXCR on the RT-PCR reads and lists one entry per CDR3 protein. The sample lists 650,000 to 700,000 distinct CDR3 sequences, about a sixth occurring once. The specimen was PBMCs from blood, collected approximately 13 days after vaccination. The receptors here all came from a man in his fifties who received an inactivated influenza vaccine.

This clonotype was seen only a few times. The rearrangement uses TRBV12-3 or TRBV12-4 and TRBJ1-5; 10 bases fit TRBD1. V shed 3 bases, J shed 6 bases, and the junction held 5 bases outside the gene matches. This CDR3 spans 15 amino acids. CDR3 region: CASSFSGQGSQPQHF. Written as DNA, the CDR3 is TGTGCCAGCAGTTTTTCGGGACAGGGGTCTCAGCCCCAGCATTTT.

V and J are TRBV9 and TRBJ1-2; D is unclear. This CDR3 is 14 amino acids long. The germline V and J ends were trimmed by 0 bases and 2 bases, with 8 bases remaining between them. The germline V gene encodes CDR1 SGDLS and CDR2 YYNGEE. As DNA, the CDR3 is TGTGCCAGCAGCGTAGATGCAGCCAACTATGGCTACACCTTC. Protein: CASSVDAANYGYTF.

The chain recombines TRBV5-6 with TRBJ2-7; 12 bases are shared with TRBD1. J lost 7 bases, V lost 4 bases, and 12 bases had no gene match. Germline-derived CDR1 and CDR2 are SGHDT and YYEEEE. This CDR3 has 16 amino acids. The CDR3 region has the DNA TGTGCCAGCAGCGGCGCCCCGGGACAGGGGGCAAAGGAGCAGTACTTC. Translating it yields CASSGAPGQGAKEQYF.

To note about this clonotype: This may stem from a read error, because a much larger clone lies one nucleotide away. The chain couples TRBV11-2 to TRBJ2-7, with TRBD2 identical over 7 bases. The CDR3 covers 13 residues. Germline assignment: CDR1 SGHAT and CDR2 FQNNGV. The CDR3 nucleotides are TGTACCAGCAGCCTACCGGGGGGTCACGAGCAGTACTTC. It specifies CTSSLPGGHEQYF. The full variable domain, in which reference TRBV11-2 and TRBJ2-7 provide the parts outside the CDR3, is EAGVAQSPRYKIIEKRQSVAFWCNPISGHATLYWYQQILGQGPKLLIQFQNNGVVDDSQLPKDRFSAERLKGVDSTLKIQPAKLEDSAVYLCTSSLPGGHEQYFGPGTRLTVT.

This clonotype was seen more than once but under ten times. The chain joins TRBV12-3 or TRBV12-4 to TRBJ2-1; D is unresolved. The V and J ends lost 2 bases and 9 bases respectively, with 11 bases between them. The CDR3 contains 13 residues. This CDR3 reads CASSLIVPTEQFF. The CDR3 nucleotides read TGTGCCAGCAGTTTAATAGTCCCCACTGAGCAGTTCTTC.

The chain carries TRBV6-2 or TRBV6-3 and TRBJ2-3; 7 positions agree with TRBD2. V lost 6 bases and J lost 4; bases outside the gene matches: 10. CDR3 length equals 15 residues. Germline lookup yields CDR1 MNHEY and CDR2 SVGEGT. The CDR3 DNA follows: TGTGCCAGCAGGGAAATGCGACTAGCAGCAGATACGCAGTATTTT. It encodes CASREMRLAADTQYF.

This sequence joins TRBV6-5 and TRBJ2-7; TRBD2 aligns across 13 bases. Germline CDR1 reads MNHEY; CDR2 reads SVGAGI. The CDR3 is 15 amino acids. V lost 4 bases and J lost 5; bases outside the gene matches: 5. CDR3 loop: CASSSRLAGGDEQYF. In DNA, the CDR3 is TGTGCCAGCAGTTCGAGACTAGCGGGGGGTGACGAGCAGTACTTC.

Notes on this clonotype: A junction boundary mismatches the germline segment, possibly from a read error. The chain carries TRBV7-2 and TRBJ2-7; D possibly uses TRBD1 or TRBD2 (6 bases each). The CDR3 extends over 15 amino acids. The germline V gene encodes CDR1 SGHTA and CDR2 FQGNSA. The CDR3 DNA sequence: TGTGCCAGCAGTTTAGTACGGACAGCGGGCTACGAGCAGTACTTC. Translating it yields CASSLVRTAGYEQYF.

This clonotype was counted ten times or more. This chain connects TRBV29-1 to TRBJ2-1; 14 bases are a match to TRBD2. J lost 0 bases, V lost 7 bases, and 11 bases had no gene match. The length of the CDR3 is 18 residues. The germline V gene has CDR1 SQVTM and CDR2 ANQGSEA. The CDR3 DNA follows: TGCAGCGCACGGGGACTAGCGGGAGTCACAAGCTCCTACAATGAGCAGTTCTTC. Protein sequence: CSARGLAGVTSSYNEQFF.

The rearrangement uses TRBV6-5 and TRBJ1-1; perhaps TRBD1 as D (5 bases). The CDR3 is 14 amino acids. V lost 2 bases, J lost 1 base, and 8 bases lay in between. CDR1 MNHEY and CDR2 SVGAGI come from the germline V gene. This CDR3 reads CASSYHRTNTEAFF. The CDR3 DNA reads TGTGCCAGCAGTTACCACAGGACGAACACTGAAGCTTTCTTT.

This clonotype was detected ten times or more. CDR3 residues: CSALQRGNTEAFF. CDR3 nucleotide sequence: TGCAGTGCCCTACAGAGGGGGAACACTGAAGCTTTCTTT. V gene TRBV20-1 combines with J gene TRBJ1-1; D possibly corresponds to TRBD1 (5 bases). The CDR3 is 13 amino acids. V lost 6 bases and J lost 1, with 12 bases in between. Germline lookup yields CDR1 DFQATT and CDR2 SNEGSKA (reference sequence).

The chain links TRBV29-1 to TRBJ2-1, with a tentative D call TRBD2 (6 bases). Germline V gives CDR1 SQVTM, CDR2 ANQGSEA. V lost 5 bases, J lost 4 bases, and 18 bases lay in between. The CDR3 has 15 residues. The CDR3 sequence is CSVSLSGYFYNEQFF. DNA for the CDR3: TGCAGCGTTAGTCTCAGCGGGTACTTTTACAATGAGCAGTTCTTC.

The rearrangement links TRBV20-1 to TRBJ1-1, with D perhaps TRBD1 (6 bases). The CDR3 runs 13 residues. Germline V lookup: CDR1 DFQATT, CDR2 SNEGSKA (reference sequence). The ends were cut back, 5 bases at V and 4 bases at J, with 14 bases in the middle. This CDR3 reads CSASDRPATEAFF. CDR3 DNA: TGCAGTGCTTCCGACAGGCCGGCCACTGAAGCTTTCTTT.

This clonotype was observed a few times. The chain recombines TRBV12-3 or TRBV12-4 with TRBJ2-5; D is ambiguous. V lost 3 bases to trimming and J lost 5 bases, with 16 bases between them. The CDR3 totals 15 residues. The CDR3 here is CASSFGSSSFETQYF. CDR3 DNA sequence: TGTGCCAGCAGTTTTGGGTCCTCCTCGTTCGAGACCCAGTACTTC.

This clonotype was counted between two and nine times. This chain joins TRBV4-3 and TRBJ2-1; D gene unclear. Trimming shortened V by 3 bases and J by 2 bases, and 17 bases separated the two germline ends. The germline V gene has CDR1 LGHNA and CDR2 YSLEER. CDR3 size: 17 residues. The CDR3 sequence: CASSHRMATETYNEQFF. For the CDR3, the DNA is TGCGCCAGCAGCCATCGTATGGCCACCGAGACCTACAATGAGCAGTTCTTC.

In this sample, this clonotype turned up a few times. The rearrangement links TRBV3-1 to TRBJ2-1; D is uncertain. The germline V and J ends were trimmed by 1 base and 0 bases, with 10 bases remaining between them. Germline V gene lookup returns CDR1 LGHDT and CDR2 YNNKEL (reference sequence). There are 16 residues in the CDR3. The CDR3: CASSQVQLSSYNEQFF. The CDR3 DNA reads as TGTGCCAGCAGCCAAGTGCAACTGAGCTCCTACAATGAGCAGTTCTTC.

There are a few counts of this clonotype. CDR3 sequence reads: CASSGPGQGTEAFF. CDR3 coding DNA: TGTGCCAGCAGTGGACCGGGACAGGGAACTGAAGCTTTCTTT. The chain has TRBV25-1 and TRBJ1-1; 9 nucleotides agree with TRBD1. The CDR3 has 14 residues. V lost 4 bases to trimming and J lost 5 bases; unmatched junction nucleotides: 5. CDR1 MGHDK and CDR2 SYGVNS come from the germline V gene.

The chain joins TRBV25-1 to TRBJ2-7, with TRBD2 as a possible D gene (5 bases). Germline-derived CDR1 and CDR2 are MGHDK and SYGVNS. The V end was cut by 8 bases, the J end by 2 bases, with 13 bases between. The CDR3 totals 13 residues. CDR3 in amino acids: CASGRGFTYEQYF. CDR3 DNA: TGTGCCAGCGGACGGGGTTTTACCTACGAGCAGTACTTC.

This clonotype was counted at least ten times. The V call is TRBV9, the J call TRBJ2-3, with no clear D. V was shortened by 0 bases and J by 2 bases, with 7 bases between the two germline ends. The CDR3 sequence is 14 residues long. From germline, CDR1 is SGDLS and CDR2 YYNGEE. The CDR3 protein is CASSVGLHTDTQYF. The DNA for the CDR3 is TGTGCCAGCAGCGTAGGTTTGCACACAGATACGCAGTATTTT. Variable domain in full (rest from reference TRBV9 and TRBJ2-3): DSGVTQTPKHLITATGQRVTLRCSPRSGDLSVYWYQQSLDQGLQFLIQYYNGEERAKGNILERFSAQQFPDLHSELNLSSLELGDSALYFCASSVGLHTDTQYFGPGTRLTVL.

The chain employs TRBV10-3 and TRBJ2-7; tentative D call: TRBD1 (5 bases). Germline V CDR1 and CDR2: ENHRY, SYGVKD. The V end lost 3 bases, the J end lost 3 bases, and 15 bases lay between the germline ends. There are 15 residues in the CDR3. The chain's CDR3 is CAISEGATIFYEQYF. For the CDR3, the DNA is TGTGCCATCAGTGAAGGGGCCACGATATTCTACGAGCAGTACTTC.

This clonotype was counted a few times. This rearrangement joins TRBV10-3 to TRBJ2-7, with TRBD2 matching 7 bases. Germline CDR1 and CDR2: ENHRY and SYGVKD. Trimming removed 0 bases from V and 5 bases from J; junction bases left unmatched: 7. CDR3 length equals 15 residues. In DNA, the CDR3 is TGTGCCATCAGTGAGTCGGGGGGGGATATCGACGAGCAGTACTTC. It yields the protein CAISESGGDIDEQYF.

The chain carries TRBV20-1 and TRBJ2-5; D ambiguous. Germline V CDR1 and CDR2: DFQATT, SNEGSKA (reference sequence). The CDR3 consists of 14 residues. V dropped 3 bases and J dropped 0 bases, with 11 bases sitting between them. CDR3 sequence (DNA): TGCAGTGCTAGTGGTTCGCTTAACCAAGAGACCCAGTACTTC. Its protein is CSASGSLNQETQYF.

The table lists this clonotype with many counts. V gene TRBV12-3 or TRBV12-4 combines with J gene TRBJ2-1; D gene ambiguous. V lost 5 bases and J 11 bases, leaving 13 bases between the germline ends. This CDR3 is 12 amino acids long. The CDR3 sequence: CASSHTEGKQFF. DNA for the CDR3: TGTGCCAGCAGTCACACGGAAGGCAAGCAGTTCTTC.

The rearrangement joins TRBV4-1 to TRBJ2-7; D could derive from TRBD1 or TRBD2 (5 bases each). In germline, CDR1 is MGHRA, CDR2 YSYEKL. Trimming shortened V by 1 base and J by 3 bases, and 13 bases separated the two germline ends. The CDR3 is 15 amino acids. The CDR3 reads CASSQVAGTGYEQYF. The CDR3 nucleotides read TGCGCCAGCAGCCAAGTAGCAGGGACCGGCTACGAGCAGTACTTC.

The J gene is TRBJ2-1, the V gene TRBV5-1; D possibly corresponds to TRBD1 (5 bases). Deletions cut 4 bases from V and 2 bases from J, with 10 bases between. This CDR3 spans 14 amino acids. Germline CDR1 SGHRS, CDR2 YFSETQ. The CDR3 DNA reads TGCGCCAGCAGCAAGGCAGGGACCTACAATGAGCAGTTCTTC. Translating it yields CASSKAGTYNEQFF.

This clonotype was detected once. The chain recombines TRBV11-3 with TRBJ2-1, with TRBD2 matching over 15 bases. The germline V gene has CDR1 SGHNT and CDR2 YENEEA. The length of the CDR3 is 15 residues. V shed 1 base, J shed 9 bases, and the junction held 1 base outside the gene matches. This CDR3 is CASSLGGLAGGEQFF. In nucleotides, the CDR3 is TGTGCCAGCAGCTTAGGGGGACTAGCGGGGGGTGAGCAGTTCTTC.

This clonotype was detected once. The chain has TRBV5-4 and TRBJ2-3; 9 bases map to TRBD1. The CDR3 runs to 17 residues. CDR1 and CDR2 (germline): SGHNT, YYREEE (reference sequence). Germline trimming cut 4 bases from V and 3 bases from J; bases unmatched to any gene: 12. The CDR3 loop reads CASSLPRGTGLTDTQYF. CDR3 DNA sequence: TGTGCCAGCAGCCTGCCCCGCGGGACAGGGCTAACAGATACGCAGTATTTT.

This clonotype came up many times. The gene calls are TRBV23-1 and TRBJ2-3; D possibly uses TRBD1 or TRBD2 (5 bases each). TRBV23-1 is an ORF; its function is uncertain. The V gene lost 0 bases and the J gene lost 1 base, with 17 bases spanning the gap. The CDR3 sequence is 18 residues long. CDR3 nucleotides: TGCGCCAGCAGTCAATCCTATTTCAGGGTGCGGGGCACAGATACGCAGTATTTT. Amino acids: CASSQSYFRVRGTDTQYF.

On this clonotype itself: At one end, the junction sequence differs from germline, possibly due to a read error. J is TRBJ1-6 and V is TRBV6-1; perhaps TRBD1 as D (6 bases). The CDR3 sequence is 13 residues long. Germline V gives CDR1 MNHNS, CDR2 SASEGT. The CDR3 loop reads CASSEAGVSPLLF. DNA of the CDR3: TGTGCCAGCAGTGAGGCAGGGGTTTCACCCCTCCTCTTT.

The rearrangement uses TRBV28 and TRBJ2-7; D is ambiguous. The CDR3 totals 12 residues. V was trimmed by 6 bases and J by 6 bases, leaving 12 bases between them. The germline CDR1 and CDR2 sequences are MDHEN and SYDVKM. The CDR3 DNA reads as TGTGCCAGCAGGACCCCGGTCGGCGAGCAGTACTTC. This translates into CASRTPVGEQYF.

The rearrangement links TRBV7-9 to TRBJ2-1; 11 nucleotides line up with TRBD1. CDR3 length: 15 residues. After removal of 5 bases from V and 8 bases from J, the junction contained 8 bases not matched to a gene. Germline V gene data show CDR1 as SEHNR and CDR2 as FQNEAQ (reference sequence). CDR3 coding DNA: TGTGCCAGCAGCCCGTGGGACAGGGGGAGGCATGAGCAGTTCTTC. Its translation is CASSPWDRGRHEQFF.